This T cell receptor beta chain derives from a study of blood T cell repertoires in COVID-19. Overall study: Sources were T cells, B-cell-depleted T cells, or PBMCs; the material itself was cDNA or gDNA.

This table comes from immunoSEQ multiplex PCR, and its TCRdb copy is limited to in-frame clones, with some not included. Found here are under 140,000 clones, around 76% of them singletons; the top ten hold less than 4%. CDR1 is SNHLY and CDR2 is FYNNEI in the germline V gene. The V and J ends lost 6 bases and 8 bases respectively, with 8 bases between them. The CDR3 loop spans 12 amino acids. The receptor was isolated from a woman older than 75 with acute or convalescent COVID-19. The specimen was peripheral blood. The chain has TRBV2 and TRBJ1-6, with D unresolved. DNA for the CDR3: TGTGCCAGCAGCGTAACTTATTCACCCCTCCACTTT. Translating gives CASSVTYSPLHF.